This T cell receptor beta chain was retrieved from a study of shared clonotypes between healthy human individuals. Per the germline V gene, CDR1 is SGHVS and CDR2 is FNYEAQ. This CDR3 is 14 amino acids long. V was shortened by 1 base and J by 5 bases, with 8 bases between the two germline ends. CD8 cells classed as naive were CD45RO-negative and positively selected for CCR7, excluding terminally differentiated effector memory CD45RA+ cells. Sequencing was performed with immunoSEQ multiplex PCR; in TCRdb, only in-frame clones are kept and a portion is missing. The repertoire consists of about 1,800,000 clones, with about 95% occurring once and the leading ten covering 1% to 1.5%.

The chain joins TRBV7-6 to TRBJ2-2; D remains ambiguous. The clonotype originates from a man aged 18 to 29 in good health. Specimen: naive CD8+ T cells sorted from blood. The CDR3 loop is CASSLVVGTGELFF. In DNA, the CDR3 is TGTGCCAGCAGCTTAGTGGTCGGGACCGGGGAGCTGTTTTTT.